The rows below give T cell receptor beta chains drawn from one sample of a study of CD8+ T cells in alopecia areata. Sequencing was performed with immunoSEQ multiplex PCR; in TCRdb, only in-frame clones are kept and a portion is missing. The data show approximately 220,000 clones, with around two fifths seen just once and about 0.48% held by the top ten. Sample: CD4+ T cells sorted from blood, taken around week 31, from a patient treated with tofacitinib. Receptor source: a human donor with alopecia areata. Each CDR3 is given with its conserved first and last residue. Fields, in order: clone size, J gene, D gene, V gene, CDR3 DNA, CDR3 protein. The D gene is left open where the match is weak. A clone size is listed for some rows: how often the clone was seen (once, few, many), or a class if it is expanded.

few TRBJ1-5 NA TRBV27 TGTGCCAGCAGTTTAGAACGGGGCAATCAGCCCCAGCATTTT CASSLERGNQPQHF
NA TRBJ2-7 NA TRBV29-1 TGCAGCGTTGAAGTTGGTGACGAGCAGTACTTC CSVEVGDEQYF
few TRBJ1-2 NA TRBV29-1 TGCAGCGTTCGAGCGGGGGACGGCTACACCTTC CSVRAGDGYTF
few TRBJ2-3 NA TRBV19 TGTGCCAGTAGTAACCCTTGGGGGACGCAGTATTTT CASSNPWGTQYF
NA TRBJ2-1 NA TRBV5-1 TGCGCCAGCAGCTCCGGATCTGAATCGTACAATGAGCAGTTCTTC CASSSGSESYNEQFF
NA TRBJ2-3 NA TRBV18 TGTGCCAGCTCACCACGGCGCACAGATACGCAGTATTTT CASSPRRTDTQYF
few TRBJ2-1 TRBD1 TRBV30 TGTGCCTGGAGTGGCTCGCGGACAGGGGGCTATGAGCAGTTCTTC CAWSGSRTGGYEQFF
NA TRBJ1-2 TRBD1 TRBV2 TGTGCCAGCAGTGTCGAGGGGGCGGGCTATGGCTACACCTTC CASSVEGAGYGYTF
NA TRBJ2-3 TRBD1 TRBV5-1 TGCGCCAGCAGCCCGCGGGACAGGGGGCGAATCACAGATACGCAGTATTTT CASSPRDRGRITDTQYF
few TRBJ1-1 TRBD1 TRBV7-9 TGTGCCAGCAGCCCCGACGTGTGGGACAGGGGTTGGAACACTGAAGCTTTCTTT CASSPDVWDRGWNTEAFF
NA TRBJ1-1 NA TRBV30 TGTGCCTGGAGTCCGGCCGTTGAAGCTTTCTTT CAWSPAVEAFF
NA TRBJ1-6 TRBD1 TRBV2 TGTGCCAGCAGGGGGACAGCCACCTCACCCCTCCACTTT CASRGTATSPLHF
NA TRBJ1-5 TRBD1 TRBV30 TGTGCCTGGACCCGATCGACAGGGGTCAATCAGCCCCAGCATTTT CAWTRSTGVNQPQHF
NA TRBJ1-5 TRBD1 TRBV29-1 TGCAGCGTCCAAACAGGGGATCAGCCCCAGCATTTT CSVQTGDQPQHF
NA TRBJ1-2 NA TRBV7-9 TGTGCCAGCAGCTTAATGCAGGGTTGGGATGGCTACACCTTC CASSLMQGWDGYTF
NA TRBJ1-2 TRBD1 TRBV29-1 TGCAGCGCTCAGGTGGGCGGACAGGGGTTCGGCTACACCTTC CSAQVGGQGFGYTF
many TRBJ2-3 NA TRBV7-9 TGTGCCAGCAGCTTGCTTCAGTGGGATACGCAGTATTTT CASSLLQWDTQYF
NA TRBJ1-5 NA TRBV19 TGTGCCAGTAGTATTAAGGGCAGGGCCTCGGGCAATCAGCCCCAGCATTTT CASSIKGRASGNQPQHF
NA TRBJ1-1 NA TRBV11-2 TGTGCCAGCAGCCCTAGAGCAGGACTTCACACTGAAGCTTTCTTT CASSPRAGLHTEAFF
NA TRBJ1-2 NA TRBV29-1 TGCAGCGACGGGGGCTACACCTTC CSDGGYTF
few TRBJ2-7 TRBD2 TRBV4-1 TGCGCCAGCAGCCAAGTGTCTAGCGGCCCCTACGAGCAGTACTTC CASSQVSSGPYEQYF
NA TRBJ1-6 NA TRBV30 TGTGCCTGGAGTACGATTCAGGGGAATTCACCCCTCCACTTT CAWSTIQGNSPLHF
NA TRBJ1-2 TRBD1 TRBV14 TGTGCCAGCAGCGATACCGGACAGGCCTCCTATGGCTACACCTTC CASSDTGQASYGYTF
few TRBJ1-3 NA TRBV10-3 TGTGCCCGTTTCGGAAACACCATATATTTT CARFGNTIYF
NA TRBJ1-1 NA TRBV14 TGTGCCAGCAGCCAAGGGGTCTCCGGGAACACTGAAGCTTTCTTT CASSQGVSGNTEAFF
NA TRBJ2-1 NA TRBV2 TGTGCCAGCAGTGGGGGGTCGCGGGCAAGCTCCTACAATGAGCAGTTCTTC CASSGGSRASSYNEQFF
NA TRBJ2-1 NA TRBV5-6 TGTGCCAGCAGCTTAGGTAACTCCTACAATGAGCAGTTCTTC CASSLGNSYNEQFF
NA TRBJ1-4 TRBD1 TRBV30 TGTGCCTGGCGATCAGGGGGACGGGAAAAACTGTTTTTT CAWRSGGREKLFF
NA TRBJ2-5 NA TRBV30 TGTGCCTGGCGGCAAGAGACCCAGTACTTC CAWRQETQYF
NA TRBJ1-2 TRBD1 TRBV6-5 TGTGCCAGCAGTTACTCGATAGGACAGGGTCGTTATGGCTACACCTTC CASSYSIGQGRYGYTF
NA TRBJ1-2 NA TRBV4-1 TGCGCCAGCAGCCAAGATGGACAGTCTAACTATGGCTACACCTTC CASSQDGQSNYGYTF
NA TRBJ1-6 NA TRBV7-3 TGTGCCAGCAGCTTAACAGGGGACTCACCCCTCCACTTT CASSLTGDSPLHF
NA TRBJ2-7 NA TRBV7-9 TGTGCCAGCAGCTTAGTCGGTACGGTCTACGAGCAATACTTC CASSLVGTVYEQYF
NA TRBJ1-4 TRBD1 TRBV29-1 TGCAGCGTTGGATCCGGGACAGTAGGGAAACTGTTTTTT CSVGSGTVGKLFF
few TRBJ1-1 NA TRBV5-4 TGTGCCAGCAGCTTGGCGGGACCTCACACTGAAGCTTTCTTT CASSLAGPHTEAFF
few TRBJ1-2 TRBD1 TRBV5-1 TGCGCCAGCAGCTTGGAGGGGGCGAAGTATGGCTACACCTTC CASSLEGAKYGYTF
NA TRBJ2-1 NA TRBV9 TGTGCCAGCAGCGGGAGTACTAGGGATGAGCAGTTCTTC CASSGSTRDEQFF
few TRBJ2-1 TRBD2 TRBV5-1 TGCGCCAGCAGCTTGGTCCCTAGCGGGGGGGCTTTCAGTGAGCAGTTCTTC CASSLVPSGGAFSEQFF